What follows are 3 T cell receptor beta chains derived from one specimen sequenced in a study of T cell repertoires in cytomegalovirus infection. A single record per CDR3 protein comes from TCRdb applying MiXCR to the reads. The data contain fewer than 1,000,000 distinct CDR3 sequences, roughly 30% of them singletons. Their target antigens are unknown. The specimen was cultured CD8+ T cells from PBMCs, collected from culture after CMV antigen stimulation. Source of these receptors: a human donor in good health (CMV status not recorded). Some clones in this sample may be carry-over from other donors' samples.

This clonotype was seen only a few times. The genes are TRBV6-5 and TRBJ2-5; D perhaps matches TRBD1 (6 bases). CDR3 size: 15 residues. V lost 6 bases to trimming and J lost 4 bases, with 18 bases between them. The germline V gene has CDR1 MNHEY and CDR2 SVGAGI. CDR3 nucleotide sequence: TGTGCCAGCAGAAACAGTGCCGGACAGAGAGAGACCCAGTACTTC. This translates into CASRNSAGQRETQYF.

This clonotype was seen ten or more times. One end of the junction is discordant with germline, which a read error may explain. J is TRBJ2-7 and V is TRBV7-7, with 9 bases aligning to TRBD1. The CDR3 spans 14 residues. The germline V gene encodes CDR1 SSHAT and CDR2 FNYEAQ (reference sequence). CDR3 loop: CASSLEQGAYEQYF. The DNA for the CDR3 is TGTGCTAGCAGCTTGGAACAGGGGGCGTACGAGCAGTACTTC.

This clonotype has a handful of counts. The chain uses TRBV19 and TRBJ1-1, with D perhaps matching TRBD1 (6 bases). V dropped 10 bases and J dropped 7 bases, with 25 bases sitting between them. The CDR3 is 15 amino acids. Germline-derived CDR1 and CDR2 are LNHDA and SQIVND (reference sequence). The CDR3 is CATSPTRDNVDEAFF. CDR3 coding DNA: TGTGCCACCTCCCCGACCCGGGACAATGTGGATGAAGCTTTCTTT.